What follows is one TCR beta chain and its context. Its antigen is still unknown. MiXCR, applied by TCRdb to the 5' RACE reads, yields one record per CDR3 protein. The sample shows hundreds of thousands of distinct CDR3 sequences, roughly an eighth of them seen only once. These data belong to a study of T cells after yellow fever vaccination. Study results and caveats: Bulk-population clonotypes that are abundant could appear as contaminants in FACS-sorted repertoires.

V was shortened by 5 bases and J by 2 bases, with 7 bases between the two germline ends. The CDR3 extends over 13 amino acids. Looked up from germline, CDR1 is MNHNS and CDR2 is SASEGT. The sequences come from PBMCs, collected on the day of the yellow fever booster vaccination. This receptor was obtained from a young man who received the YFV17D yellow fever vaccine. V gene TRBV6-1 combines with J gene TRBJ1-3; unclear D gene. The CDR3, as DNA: TGTGCCAGCAGTCGCTATACTGGAAACACCATATATTTT. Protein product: CASSRYTGNTIYF.